The present entry profiles one T cell receptor beta chain with its context. Per the study methods: Reference gene primers were amplified, and this amplification served to estimate nucleated cell counts. Here immunoSEQ multiplex PCR was the method, and the copy in TCRdb shows in-frame clones only, minus some. The V and J calls and clone size are taken from that table; D and trimming were inferred from the DNA. The sample has just under 80,000 clones; 88% are singletons. The data belong to a study of blood T cell repertoires in COVID-19. The overall study: Sites across the United States, Italy and Spain contributed samples from acute and convalescent COVID-19. PBMCs, B-cell-depleted T cells, or T cells were the source of the cDNA or gDNA that made up the material.

Germline V gives CDR1 KGHSH, CDR2 LQKENI. The CDR3 loop spans 15 amino acids. Trimming removed 2 bases from V and 2 bases from J; junction bases left unmatched: 3. The TCR comes from a human donor in a cohort sampled during active COVID-19. The specimen was peripheral blood. This chain connects TRBV18 to TRBJ2-5; 9 bases are shared with TRBD2. CDR3 sequence reads: CASSPGGGGQETQYF. CDR3 in DNA: TGTGCCAGCTCACCAGGCGGGGGGGGACAAGAGACCCAGTACTTC.